This entry is about one T cell receptor beta chain. Its specific antigen is unknown. The record has no base qualities; no much larger clone is one base away. The source of the sample is a study of CD8 T cells in ankylosing spondylitis (dated by TCRdb to 2016 to 2017). Study-level background: The study profiled T cell receptor beta repertoires in healthy donors and ankylosing spondylitis patients to find disease-linked TCR variants. The full study cohort comprised about 23 ankylosing spondylitis patients and 85 to 120 healthy donors. Peripheral blood samples were taken, and synovial fluid was additionally collected from ankylosing spondylitis patients. On the study overall, not on this receptor specifically: The disease-linked clones had a CD8+ phenotype and were found at relatively low frequencies in peripheral blood. The disease-linked clones were reported to be significantly enriched in matched synovial fluid samples from ankylosing spondylitis patients. A TCR beta motif made up of 7 to 9 highly homologous amino acid variants appeared to be characteristic of blood from ankylosing spondylitis patients. Some motif variants had previously been reported in the synovial fluid and blood of reactive arthritis patients, which suggests shared mechanisms of disease initiation.

The data were produced on an Illumina HiSeq 2500. Quantitative 5'-RACE with molecular barcodes was the method used to prepare the TCR beta libraries. Turning to the authors' computational methods: Disease-linked TCR variants were identified with a new computational method built on a probabilistic model of VDJ rearrangement. TCRdb trimmed public reads at Q25 via fastp, called clones via MiXCR and kept in-frame beta chains. Each entry merges the rows of one CDR3 protein and shows their most common DNA and genes. These V and J calls rely on TCRdb rather than the paper's analysis. A total of fewer than 40,000 distinct CDR3 sequences appear in this sample, about 30% of them only once. The ten most abundant clones make up about 50% of the sample. Synovial fluid samples were matched to blood samples from the same ankylosing spondylitis patients. Sequencing was performed on synovial fluid, either unsorted or a sorted T cell fraction (not recorded which). This clonotype was obtained from a male donor with ankylosing spondylitis.

CDR3 region: CASSLVARNYGYTF. The DNA sequence is TGTGCCAGCAGCTTAGTTGCACGGAACTATGGCTACACCTTC. The chain is made from TRBV7-9 and TRBJ1-2; the D gene is unclear. From its cysteine to its phenylalanine, the CDR3 spans 14 amino acids. Only CDR3 DNA remains: 42 bases, in frame from the first base. Sequences SEHNR (CDR1) and FQNEAQ (CDR2) are obtained from the germline V gene (reference sequence). V is reduced by 1 base and J by 2 bases, leaving a spacing of 8 bases between them. Reference TRBV7-9 and TRBJ1-2 proteins supply the regions before and after the CDR3; the full variable domain is: DTGVSQNPRHKITKRGQNVTFRCDPISEHNRLYWYRQTLGQGPEFLTYFQNEAQLEKSRLLSDRFSAERPKGSFSTLEIQRTEQGDSAMYLCASSLVARNYGYTFGSGTRLTVV.